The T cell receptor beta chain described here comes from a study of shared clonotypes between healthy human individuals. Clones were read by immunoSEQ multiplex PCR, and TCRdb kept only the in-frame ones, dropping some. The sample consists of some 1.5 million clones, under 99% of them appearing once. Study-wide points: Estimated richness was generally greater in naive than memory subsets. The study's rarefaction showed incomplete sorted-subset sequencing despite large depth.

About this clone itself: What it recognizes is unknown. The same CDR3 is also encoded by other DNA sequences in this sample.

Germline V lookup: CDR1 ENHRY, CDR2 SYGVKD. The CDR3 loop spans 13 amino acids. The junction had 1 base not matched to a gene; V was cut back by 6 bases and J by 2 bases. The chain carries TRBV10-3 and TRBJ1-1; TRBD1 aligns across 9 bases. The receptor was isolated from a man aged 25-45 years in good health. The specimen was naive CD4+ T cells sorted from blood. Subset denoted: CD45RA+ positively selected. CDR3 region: CAIRGQGNTEAFF. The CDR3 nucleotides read TGTGCCATCAGGGGACAGGGAAACACTGAAGCTTTCTTT.